Following are 3 T cell receptor beta chains from one sample sequenced in a study of technical replicates of blood from four donors. The data were produced by immunoSEQ multiplex PCR, yet TCRdb's version contains in-frame clones alone and is incomplete. The sample holds roughly 80,000 clones, about 92% seen once. Sequenced: T cells isolated from PBMCs. Source of these receptors: a human donor in good health.

CDR3 sequence (DNA): TGTGCCAGCAGCTCGGACAGGTATGAGCAGTTCTTC. Translation gives CASSSDRYEQFF. The genes are TRBV13 and TRBJ2-1, with TRBD1 identical over 7 bases. The CDR3 runs 12 residues. CDR1 and CDR2 (germline): PRHDT, FYEKMQ (reference sequence). Germline trimming cut 4 bases from V and 8 bases from J; bases unmatched to any gene: 2.

This chain links TRBV7-8 with TRBJ1-5; tentative D call: TRBD1 (6 bases). V was shortened by 3 bases and J by 3 bases, with 12 bases between the two germline ends. This CDR3 spans 15 amino acids. Germline CDR1 SGHVS, CDR2 FQNEAQ. The CDR3 DNA follows: TGTGCCAGCAGCTTTAGCGGGACACTCAATCAGCCCCAGCATTTT. It codes for CASSFSGTLNQPQHF.

This chain connects TRBV4-3 to TRBJ2-1, with a weak D call TRBD1 (6 bases). Germline lookup yields CDR1 LGHNA and CDR2 YSLEER. V dropped 1 base and J dropped 8 bases, with 15 bases sitting between them. The CDR3 loop spans 15 amino acids. CDR3 loop: CASSQVWSGEHEQFF. The DNA of the CDR3 is TGCGCCAGCAGCCAAGTCTGGTCAGGGGAGCATGAGCAGTTCTTC.